This T cell receptor beta chain was sequenced for a study of monozygotic twins with inflammatory bowel disease. The CDR3 loop spans 13 amino acids. In germline, CDR1 is LNHDA, CDR2 SQIVND (reference sequence). TCRdb re-called the 5' RACE reads; one entry per CDR3 protein, DNA not given. Its table records fewer than 150,000 distinct CDR3 sequences. V usage is TRBV19 and J usage is TRBJ2-1. The sequence was obtained from a human donor with ulcerative colitis or Crohn's disease, or a healthy co-twin of an affected twin (not recorded which). The source material was blood. The CDR3 sequence is CASSTELAVEQFF.